This T cell receptor (beta chain) was observed in a study of regulatory T cells in long-lasting Graves disease. Described time point: newly diagnosed GD, antithyroid drugs for less than 3 months. PBMCs were the source of the RNA used for TCR sequencing. As collected, the peripheral blood samples measured about 9.6 milliliters each and went into EDTA tubes. This clonotype was seen more than once but under ten times. HTBI primers from iRepertoire and Arm-PCR of CDR3 regions yielded the TCR beta libraries. One entry per CDR3 protein results from TCRdb running MiXCR on the multiplex PCR reads. The sample has about 400,000 distinct CDR3 sequences, about a sixth seen once. These records were also assigned to another study, of T cells in Graves' hyperthyroidism and ophthalmopathy. From that study: Hyperthyroidism had been newly diagnosed in patients aged 18 to 65, and its duration was under 2 months. HTBI primers were used for first-round RT-PCR of the TCR CDR3.

The input for sequencing was peripheral blood mononuclear cells (PBMCs), taken at new diagnosis, from a patient treated with antithyroid drugs. The receptor was isolated from a woman in her late teens or twenties with Graves disease.

CDR3 sequence: CASSRGGDQPQHF. The DNA of the CDR3 is TGTGCCAGCAGTCGAGGGGGCGATCAGCCCCAGCATTTT. This chain joins TRBV6-1 and TRBJ1-5; 7 bases agree with TRBD1. The CDR3 totals 13 residues. The V gene end was trimmed by 5 bases and the J gene end by 5 bases; junction bases not matched to a gene: 3. The germline V gene encodes CDR1 MNHNS and CDR2 SASEGT.